This T cell receptor beta chain stems from a study of lymphopenia after photon versus proton radiotherapy (dated by TCRdb to between 2017 and 2020). In the study overall: The immunological effects of photon versus proton radiation therapy were compared in patients with gastrointestinal tumors who developed high-grade lymphopenia. A cohort of around 21 patients with gastrointestinal tumors who received either photon or proton therapy and subsequently developed lymphopenia was included. The study aimed to characterize how the two radiation modalities differ in their impact on the immune system. The paper's findings and limits, for the study overall: The survival association was examined only in patients who died, and the authors described better survival with proton therapy as a possibility, not as a demonstrated result. After the lymphocyte count nadir, oligoclonal expansion, especially of CD8+ Temra cells, was observed in photon-treated repertoires, and the drop in diversity was driven by this expansion. Proton-treated patients stayed relatively stable during treatment, while photon-treated patients lost naive T cells and TCR diversity and gained effector/memory populations. Across the cohort, among patients who died, a greater drop in TCR diversity after the nadir was inversely correlated with overall survival time.

This clone was found a few times. What antigen it recognizes has not been identified. Base qualities are not at hand, and no much larger clone is one base apart. Counted from cysteine to phenylalanine, this CDR3 has 17 amino acids. Only the CDR3 DNA stays, 51 bases, in frame from base 1. Ends trimmed: V by 7 bases, J by 1 base; bases unmatched to a gene: 14. From the germline V gene (reference sequence), CDR1 is WNHNN and CDR2 is SYGVQD. Receptors were amplified or captured by the immunoSEQ multiplex PCR assay. Alongside multiparametric flow cytometry, deep sequencing of rearranged TCR beta loci was used to profile the T cell repertoires. Entries here come from immuneACCESS through TCRdb and include only in-frame sequences with V and J called. Some clones fail to appear in such tables; in the studies checked, an unresolved V gene covers under half of the shortfall, and the cause of the remainder is unknown. The sample has some 29,000 clones on record, approximately 88% of them singletons. Clones ranked in the top ten supply 50% of the sample.

The rearranged chain carries TRBV10-1 and TRBJ2-7, with 9 bases in between that match TRBD1. Sequenced material: peripheral blood, taken from a patient treated with proton-based radiotherapy. The TCR was taken from a woman aged 60 to 75 with cholangiocarcinoma. Some clones in this sample may be carry-over from other donors' samples. The CDR3 in this case is CASIPRDREGRSYEQYF. At the DNA level, the sequence is TGCGCCAGCATCCCCCGGGACAGGGAGGGGAGGTCCTACGAGCAGTACTTC.